These 18 T cell receptor beta chains originate from one sample sequenced in a study of blood T cell repertoires in COVID-19. Using immunoSEQ multiplex PCR, the repertoire was profiled, and TCRdb retains in-frame clones only, with some absent. The table lists roughly 170,000 clones, 74% of them singletons, with under 3.5% in the top ten. The sequenced sample was peripheral blood. The origin of the receptors is a woman aged 80 or over with acute or convalescent COVID-19.

For the CDR3, the DNA is TGCGCCAGCAGCTTGGCCGGGACAGGGACCGGAAACACCATATATTTT. Translating it yields CASSLAGTGTGNTIYF. The chain links TRBV5-1 to TRBJ1-3; 9 bases map to TRBD1. After removal of 0 bases from V and 4 bases from J, the junction contained 5 bases not matched to a gene. CDR3 size: 16 residues. Germline V gene lookup returns CDR1 SGHRS and CDR2 YFSETQ.

The V and J genes are TRBV19 and TRBJ2-5; 8 bases align to TRBD1. V lost 6 bases to trimming and J lost 1 base; unmatched junction nucleotides: 7. The germline V gene encodes CDR1 LNHDA and CDR2 SQIVND (reference sequence). The CDR3 contains 15 residues. CDR3 nucleotides: TGTGCCAGTAGCCTCATCACAGGGGGCCAAGAGACCCAGTACTTC. It translates to CASSLITGGQETQYF.

This chain uses TRBV7-2 with TRBJ1-2; D possibly corresponds to TRBD1 (6 bases). V dropped 2 bases and J dropped 7 bases, with 14 bases sitting between them. CDR1 and CDR2 from the germline V gene are SGHTA and FQGNSA. The CDR3 consists of 14 residues. CDR3 nucleotide sequence: TGTGCCAGCAGCTTACAACTACAGGGACCTGGCTACACCTTC. Translating gives CASSLQLQGPGYTF.

This CDR3 reads CASSDIWEGQNEQFF. CDR3 coding DNA: TGTGCCAGCAGTGATATTTGGGAGGGCCAAAATGAGCAGTTCTTC. V usage is TRBV6-1 and J usage is TRBJ2-1; 7 nucleotides line up with TRBD2. Germline CDR1 MNHNS, CDR2 SASEGT. V lost 3 bases and J lost 7; bases outside the gene matches: 9. The CDR3 is made up of 15 amino acids.

The rearrangement uses TRBV3-1 (or the pseudogene TRBV3-2) and TRBJ1-5; D is undetermined. V lost 4 bases to trimming and J lost 6 bases, with 7 bases between them. Germline V gene lookup returns CDR1 LGHDT and CDR2 YNNKEL (reference sequence). The length of the CDR3 is 12 residues. In DNA form, the CDR3 reads TGTGCCAGCAGCCCGTCCTTTCAGCCCCAGCATTTT. Translation gives CASSPSFQPQHF.

V gene TRBV24-1 combines with J gene TRBJ2-6; D gene uncertain. Germline CDR1 and CDR2: KGHDR and SFDVKD. V lost 4 bases to trimming and J lost 1 base, with 4 bases between them. CDR3 length: 14 amino acids. The CDR3 DNA is TGTGCCACCAGTGACCTTTCTGGGGCCAACGTCCTGACTTTC. Its protein is CATSDLSGANVLTF.

The chain couples TRBV10-2 to TRBJ2-1, with 12 bases matching TRBD2. J was trimmed by 5 bases and V by 5 bases; bases with no gene match: 4. The CDR3 is 15 residues long. Looked up from germline, CDR1 is WSHSY and CDR2 is SAAADI. Here the CDR3 reads CASSKTSGRDNEQFF. CDR3 coding DNA: TGCGCCAGCAGTAAGACTAGCGGGAGAGACAATGAGCAGTTCTTC.

The J gene is TRBJ1-2, the V gene TRBV7-2, with 9 bases lining up with TRBD1. V lost 0 bases and J lost 7; bases outside the gene matches: 9. Germline V gene lookup returns CDR1 SGHTA and CDR2 FQGNSA. The CDR3 covers 16 residues. The CDR3 reads CASSLALQGAEAGYTF. CDR3 DNA sequence: TGTGCCAGCAGCTTAGCTTTACAGGGGGCGGAGGCTGGCTACACCTTC.

The genes are TRBV6-6 and TRBJ1-5, with 7 bases fitting TRBD1. Germline V gives CDR1 MNHNY, CDR2 SVGAGI (reference sequence). This CDR3 has 15 amino acids. The ends lost 4 bases at V and 6 bases at J; junction bases unmatched: 9. CDR3 coding DNA: TGTGCCAGCAGTTCACGACAGGGTGAGGCTCAGCCCCAGCATTTT. This codes for CASSSRQGEAQPQHF.

The V call is TRBV5-1, the J call TRBJ1-2, with D hard to call. Trimming took 4 bases from V and 3 from J, leaving 10 bases between them. This CDR3 has 13 residues. Germline V gene sequence: CDR1 SGHRS, CDR2 YFSETQ. This CDR3 is CASSPQEDYGYTF. CDR3 nucleotides: TGCGCCAGCAGCCCGCAGGAGGACTATGGCTACACCTTC.

The chain couples TRBV5-4 to TRBJ2-1; perhaps TRBD1 as D (7 bases). V was clipped by 4 bases and J by 4 bases, with 18 bases between them. CDR3 length: 16 residues. Germline loops: CDR1 SGHNT, CDR2 YYREEE (reference sequence). This CDR3 is CASSRTGAEGYNEQFF. The DNA of the CDR3 is TGTGCCAGCAGCCGAACAGGGGCGGAGGGATACAATGAGCAGTTCTTC.

This sequence joins TRBV3-1 (or the pseudogene TRBV3-2) and TRBJ1-6; D not resolved. Trimming removed 2 bases from V and 9 bases from J, with 20 bases in between. The CDR3 extends over 17 amino acids. The germline CDR1 and CDR2 sequences are LGHDT and YNNKEL (reference sequence). The CDR3 nucleotides read TGTGCCAGCAGCCAATTCATCCGGGAACCTGCAGGTTCACCCCTCCACTTT. The encoded protein is CASSQFIREPAGSPLHF.

J is TRBJ2-1 and V is TRBV28; 7 bases line up with TRBD2. CDR1 is MDHEN, CDR2 SYDVKM, per germline. The CDR3 has 15 residues. V trimming: 5 bases; J trimming: 0 bases; junction bases outside the gene matches: 4. CDR3 sequence (DNA): TGTGCCAGCAGTCGACCTAGCGGCTCCTACAATGAGCAGTTCTTC. This encodes CASSRPSGSYNEQFF. The variable domain in full, with the rest retrieved from reference TRBV28 and TRBJ2-1, is DVKVTQSSRYLVKRTGEKVFLECVQDMDHENMFWYRQDPGLGLRLIYFSYDVKMKEKGDIPEGYSVSREKKERFSLILESASTNQTSMYLCASSRPSGSYNEQFFGPGTRLTVL.

The chain links TRBV7-9 to TRBJ1-2; perhaps TRBD1 as D (6 bases). V was shortened by 5 bases and J by 6 bases, with 16 bases between the two germline ends. CDR3 size: 14 residues. Germline V lookup: CDR1 SEHNR, CDR2 FQNEAQ (reference sequence). The CDR3 region is CASSADRSVDGYTF. CDR3 DNA sequence: TGTGCCAGCAGCGCTGACAGGTCCGTAGATGGCTACACCTTC.

This chain uses TRBV5-4 with TRBJ1-1; the match to TRBD1 covers 7 bases. The V segment lost 0 bases and the J segment 5 bases; nucleotides outside the gene matches: 4. Germline V gene sequence: CDR1 SGHNT, CDR2 YYREEE (reference sequence). CDR3 length equals 14 residues. CDR3 residues: CASSLDRGGTEAFF. CDR3 sequence (DNA): TGTGCCAGCAGCTTGGACAGGGGAGGAACTGAAGCTTTCTTT.

The rearrangement links TRBV27 to TRBJ2-6, with D possibly being TRBD1 (5 bases). The CDR3 has 18 amino acids. Trimming left V 2 bases short and J 0 bases short, with 14 bases between. The V gene's germline CDR1 is MNHEY and CDR2 SMNVEV (reference sequence). In nucleotides, the CDR3 is TGTGCCAGCAGTTTAATCCCAGGGCTAAGCTCTGGGGCCAACGTCCTGACTTTC. Residues: CASSLIPGLSSGANVLTF.

The chain links TRBV6-5 to TRBJ2-7, with TRBD2 identical over 8 bases. CDR1 MNHEY and CDR2 SVGAGI come from the germline V gene. The CDR3 runs to 13 residues. CDR3 region: CASRGGSSYEQYF. The CDR3 region has the DNA TGTGCTTCCCGGGGGGGGTCCTCCTACGAGCAGTACTTC.

The chain carries TRBV30 and TRBJ1-4; unclear D gene. The CDR3 totals 13 residues. Germline CDR1 GTSNPN, CDR2 SVGIG (reference sequence). The ends were cut back, 0 bases at V and 6 bases at J, with 8 bases in the middle. CDR3 DNA sequence: TGTGCCTGGAGTGTGGCTGGAGATGAAAAACTGTTTTTT. Translated, it gives CAWSVAGDEKLFF.